One sample yielded the 17 T cell receptor beta chains listed below, sequenced in a study of cytomegalovirus exposure and HLA in healthy donors. Use of 60 Vbeta and 13 Jbeta primers characterized the PCR. The table came from immunoSEQ multiplex PCR; TCRdb's copy has only in-frame clones and leaves some out. Counted here are 150,000 to 200,000 clones, roughly four fifths occurring once; the ten biggest clones make up about 3.8%. The sequenced material came from PBMCs. The receptor set was obtained from a middle-aged man in good health and CMV-seropositive.

The chain has TRBV28 and TRBJ1-5, with 8 bases aligning to TRBD1. This CDR3 comprises 15 residues. The germline V gene has CDR1 MDHEN and CDR2 SYDVKM. V shed 5 bases and J 7 bases; nucleotides not matched to a gene: 10. The CDR3 spells CASSPQTGDGQPQHF. As DNA, the CDR3 is TGTGCCAGCAGTCCGCAGACAGGGGATGGACAGCCCCAGCATTTT.

The gene calls are TRBV6-5 and TRBJ1-2; D may be TRBD1 (6 bases). The CDR3 extends over 13 amino acids. The ends were cut back, 2 bases at V and 6 bases at J, with 10 bases in the middle. Looked up from germline, CDR1 is MNHEY and CDR2 is SVGAGI. The CDR3 DNA reads as TGTGCCAGCAGTTACACAGGGTTGAATGGCTACACCTTC. This gives the protein CASSYTGLNGYTF.

The gene calls are TRBV9 and TRBJ2-7; 8 nucleotides match TRBD1. This CDR3 has 15 residues. Germline V gene lookup returns CDR1 SGDLS and CDR2 YYNGEE. V lost 0 bases to trimming and J lost 2 bases; unmatched junction nucleotides: 4. The CDR3 DNA follows: TGTGCCAGCAGCGTAGATGGACAGGGTCCCTACGAGCAGTACTTC. Translation gives CASSVDGQGPYEQYF.

This chain connects TRBV23-1 to TRBJ2-5; 7 positions match TRBD2. TRBV23-1 is an ORF; its function is uncertain. V dropped 7 bases and J dropped 4; count of bases not matched to a gene: 6. The CDR3 runs 13 residues. The CDR3 DNA is TGCGCCAGCAAAAAAACGGGGGGAGAGACCCAGTACTTC. Translation gives CASKKTGGETQYF.

V is TRBV6-5 and J is TRBJ1-1, with 7 bases matching TRBD1. Germline CDR1 is MNHEY and CDR2 is SVGAGI. With V trimmed by 2 bases and J by 5 bases, 5 bases remained unmatched. The CDR3 has 14 amino acids. The CDR3 DNA reads as TGTGCCAGCAGTTACCAGGCAGGGGGGACTGAAGCTTTCTTT. Protein product: CASSYQAGGTEAFF.

In nucleotides, the CDR3 is TGTGCCAGCAGCGGCTTCCCCCGTCAAGAGACCCAGTACTTC. It codes for CASSGFPRQETQYF. This chain connects TRBV7-9 to TRBJ2-5; D gene uncertain. The CDR3 extends over 14 amino acids. V shed 5 bases and J shed 2 bases, with 12 bases lying between them. Germline assignment: CDR1 SEHNR and CDR2 FQNEAQ (reference sequence).

The chain joins TRBV6-1 to TRBJ1-1; D remains unclear. The germline V gene has CDR1 MNHNS and CDR2 SASEGT. The CDR3 runs 13 residues. V lost 1 base to trimming and J lost 4 bases, with 7 bases between them. The CDR3, as DNA: TGTGCCAGCAGTGAAGTACAGACCACTGAAGCTTTCTTT. Its protein product is CASSEVQTTEAFF.

This clone was recorded once. V usage is TRBV6-1 and J usage is TRBJ2-7; a possible D gene is TRBD1 (6 bases). CDR1 is MNHNS and CDR2 is SASEGT in the germline V gene. CDR3 length: 15 residues. V was trimmed by 6 bases and J by 1 base, leaving 16 bases between them. CDR3 loop: CASRKGTTISYEQYF. CDR3 nucleotide sequence: TGTGCCAGCAGGAAGGGGACAACAATTTCCTACGAGCAGTACTTC.

This rearrangement joins TRBV4-3 to TRBJ2-3; TRBD2 agrees at 9 bases. Germline V CDR1 and CDR2: LGHNA, YSLEER. V was clipped by 1 base and J by 3 bases; unmatched bases: 8. This CDR3 region has 17 residues. CDR3 sequence (DNA): TGCGCCAGCAGCCAAGCTCCTGGCGGGGGGGCTACAGATACGCAGTATTTT. Its protein product is CASSQAPGGGATDTQYF.

The chain combines TRBV13 with TRBJ2-7, with D tentatively TRBD2 (5 bases). In germline, CDR1 is PRHDT, CDR2 FYEKMQ (reference sequence). The V and J ends lost 1 base and 6 bases respectively, with 7 bases between them. The CDR3 has 12 amino acids. The CDR3, as DNA: TGTGCCAGCAGCTTAGAACGGGGCGAGCAGTACTTC. It yields the protein CASSLERGEQYF.

The chain joins TRBV28 to TRBJ2-1; tentative D call: TRBD1 (5 bases). Germline assignment: CDR1 MDHEN and CDR2 SYDVKM. This CDR3 contains 13 residues. V lost 8 bases, J lost 8 bases, and 16 bases lay in between. The CDR3 region is CASDQGVRDEQFF. In DNA, the CDR3 is TGTGCCAGCGACCAAGGGGTCAGGGATGAGCAGTTCTTC.

The V gene is TRBV7-9, the J gene TRBJ2-3, with a possible D match to TRBD1 (6 bases). Germline assignment: CDR1 SEHNR and CDR2 FQNEAQ (reference sequence). V was pared by 4 bases and J by 4 bases, with 27 bases between. CDR3 size: 19 residues. The CDR3 region is CASSYKPVGRGLGSDTQYF. The CDR3 DNA reads TGTGCCAGCAGCTATAAACCCGTGGGTAGGGGGTTAGGCTCAGATACGCAGTATTTT.

The V gene is TRBV27, the J gene TRBJ2-3; D not resolved. The CDR3 runs 12 residues. V shed 6 bases and J shed 0 bases, with 4 bases lying between them. Germline assignment: CDR1 MNHEY and CDR2 SMNVEV (reference sequence). The CDR3 nucleotides read TGTGCCAGCAGAACTAGCACAGATACGCAGTATTTT. Protein product: CASRTSTDTQYF.

The chain couples TRBV5-1 to TRBJ2-7; 8 bases match TRBD2. Germline V gene sequence: CDR1 SGHRS, CDR2 YFSETQ. The CDR3 contains 14 residues. Trimming cost V 1 base and J 4 bases; bases outside gene matches: 4. This chain's CDR3 is CASSLREGRYEQYF. The CDR3 nucleotides read TGCGCCAGCAGCTTGCGGGAGGGGAGGTACGAGCAGTACTTC.

The rearrangement joins TRBV18 to TRBJ2-5; 8 bases are shared with TRBD2. Germline V gene data show CDR1 as KGHSH and CDR2 as LQKENI. Losses at the gene ends were 3 bases for V and 5 bases for J; bases not matched to a gene: 8. CDR3 size: 15 residues. CDR3 nucleotide sequence: TGTGCCAGCTCACCTTCCGGGGGGGCCGGTGAGACCCAGTACTTC. It specifies CASSPSGGAGETQYF. Complete variable domain (other parts from reference TRBV18 and TRBJ2-5): NAGVMQNPRHLVRRRGQEARLRCSPMKGHSHVYWYRQLPEEGLKFMVYLQKENIIDESGMPKERFSAEFPKEGPSILRIQQVVRGDSAAYFCASSPSGGAGETQYFGPGTRLLVL.

This sequence joins TRBV5-5 and TRBJ1-4, with unresolved D. With 0 bases removed from V and 8 bases from J, the gap between germline ends came to 11 bases. CDR3 size: 14 residues. The germline CDR1 and CDR2 sequences are SGHKS and YYEKEE (reference sequence). The CDR3 loop is CASSLDLIREKLFF. Here the CDR3 DNA reads TGTGCCAGCAGCTTGGACCTTATTCGGGAAAAACTGTTTTTT.

V and J are TRBV28 and TRBJ1-5, with 7 bases identical to TRBD1. The CDR3 spans 15 residues. The germline gives CDR1 MDHEN, CDR2 SYDVKM. J gave up 1 base and V 1 base, and 1 base lay outside the gene matches. The CDR3 is CASSLSGGSNQPQHF. The CDR3 DNA is TGTGCCAGCAGTTTATCAGGGGGGAGCAATCAGCCCCAGCATTTT. Together with reference TRBV28 and TRBJ1-5, the CDR3 gives the full variable domain: DVKVTQSSRYLVKRTGEKVFLECVQDMDHENMFWYRQDPGLGLRLIYFSYDVKMKEKGDIPEGYSVSREKKERFSLILESASTNQTSMYLCASSLSGGSNQPQHFGDGTRLSIL.